The 18 T cell receptor beta chains reported below all come from one sample, sequenced in a study of T-cell memory formation after mild COVID-19. TCRdb ran MiXCR on the 5' RACE reads and lists one entry per CDR3 protein. The sample has 130,000 to 150,000 distinct CDR3 sequences; about 19% are singletons. Sequencing used PBMCs or a T cell subset sorted from them (not recorded which). The source is an adult woman who had mild COVID-19 (a few samples of this study predate the infection). Cell type and time point are not known.

This chain connects TRBV3-1 to TRBJ1-1, with unresolved D. Germline V gene sequence: CDR1 LGHDT, CDR2 YNNKEL (reference sequence). V was trimmed by 5 bases and J by 1 base, leaving 8 bases between them. The CDR3 has 13 residues. The CDR3 DNA is TGTGCCAGCAGCAGGGATCCGAACACTGAAGCTTTCTTT. Residues: CASSRDPNTEAFF.

J is TRBJ2-7 and V is TRBV19, with 7 bases aligning to TRBD1. Germline CDR1 and CDR2: LNHDA and SQIVND (reference sequence). The V segment lost 3 bases and the J segment 2 bases; nucleotides outside the gene matches: 10. CDR3 length equals 16 residues. CDR3 amino acids: CASSIRFSGGTYEQYF. In DNA, the CDR3 is TGTGCCAGTAGTATTAGGTTCTCAGGGGGAACCTACGAGCAGTACTTC.

This chain uses TRBV7-2 with TRBJ2-2, with D perhaps matching TRBD2 (6 bases). The CDR3 is made up of 18 amino acids. CDR1 SGHTA and CDR2 FQGNSA come from the germline V gene. V dropped 5 bases and J dropped 8 bases, with 27 bases sitting between them. In DNA form, the CDR3 reads TGTGCCAGCAGCCTAGTGACCGGGACTCCTTTTCAGGCGGGGGAGCTGTTTTTT. This sequence encodes CASSLVTGTPFQAGELFF. Variable domain in full (rest from reference TRBV7-2 and TRBJ2-2): GAGVSQSPSNKVTEKGKDVELRCDPISGHTALYWYRQSLGQGLEFLIYFQGNSAPDKSGLPSDRFSAERTGGSVSTLTIQRTQQEDSAVYLCASSLVTGTPFQAGELFFGEGSRLTVL.

In its sample, this clonotype was seen many times. This chain uses TRBV2 with TRBJ2-4; maybe TRBD2 (6 bases). Germline lookup yields CDR1 SNHLY and CDR2 FYNNEI. The CDR3 extends over 15 amino acids. V lost 11 bases and J 0 bases, leaving 17 bases between the germline ends. The CDR3 spells CAVQPGLGAKNIQYF. DNA of the CDR3: TGTGCCGTACAACCGGGACTTGGAGCCAAAAACATTCAGTACTTC.

DNA of the CDR3: TGCAGCGTACGGCAGGGGGATCAGCCCCAGCATTTT. Protein sequence: CSVRQGDQPQHF. V gene TRBV29-1 combines with J gene TRBJ1-5; 7 bases line up with TRBD1. CDR1 is SQVTM and CDR2 is ANQGSEA in the germline V gene. V dropped 6 bases and J dropped 5; count of bases not matched to a gene: 4. This CDR3 has 12 residues.

The chain couples TRBV14 to TRBJ2-3, with D unresolved. Trimming took 1 base from V and 6 from J, leaving 14 bases between them. Germline V gene lookup returns CDR1 SGHDN and CDR2 FVKESK. This CDR3 has 15 residues. The CDR3 sequence is CASSQVGSSTDTQYF. CDR3 in DNA: TGTGCCAGCAGCCAAGTCGGTTCCAGTACTGATACGCAGTATTTT.

This clonotype was found a few times. The rearrangement joins TRBV10-3 to TRBJ2-1; possible D gene TRBD1, 6 bases. The CDR3 is 13 amino acids. With 9 bases removed from V and 5 bases from J, the gap between germline ends came to 14 bases. CDR1 is ENHRY and CDR2 is SYGVKD in the germline V gene. Here the CDR3 DNA reads TGTGCCATTCAGGGGAGTCCACACAATGAGCAGTTCTTC. This codes for CAIQGSPHNEQFF.

The chain links TRBV5-1 to TRBJ2-7, with TRBD1 matching over 9 bases. This CDR3 spans 16 amino acids. Germline lookup yields CDR1 SGHRS and CDR2 YFSETQ. V lost 4 bases to trimming and J lost 3 bases; unmatched junction nucleotides: 11. The DNA of the CDR3 is TGCGCCAGCAGCCCGGGACAGGGCGGAGGGAACTACGAGCAGTACTTC. Translating it yields CASSPGQGGGNYEQYF.

This clonotype was detected only a few times. This chain connects TRBV5-6 to TRBJ1-2; tentatively, D is TRBD1 (5 bases). Germline V CDR1 and CDR2: SGHDT, YYEEEE. The CDR3 is 15 residues long. The V end lost 0 bases, the J end lost 4 bases, and 13 bases lay between the germline ends. Here the CDR3 DNA reads TGTGCCAGCAGCTTGGAAAAGGACGGGGCCTATGGCTACACCTTC. Protein: CASSLEKDGAYGYTF.

The rearrangement links TRBV5-1 to TRBJ2-1; D not resolved. The CDR3 is 12 amino acids. The germline gives CDR1 SGHRS, CDR2 YFSETQ. V lost 4 bases to trimming and J lost 8 bases, with 10 bases between them. The CDR3 nucleotides read TGCGCCAGCAGCAGTGACCCCCATGAGCAGTTCTTC. Residues: CASSSDPHEQFF.

CDR3 sequence (DNA): TGTGCCAGCAGCCCCAACGGGGCGGGGGGGCTCTACAATGAGCAGTTCTTC. It translates to CASSPNGAGGLYNEQFF. The chain is built from TRBV11-2 and TRBJ2-1; 9 nucleotides line up with TRBD2. Germline trimming cut 5 bases from V and 3 bases from J; bases unmatched to any gene: 11. Germline-derived CDR1 and CDR2 are SGHAT and FQNNGV. This CDR3 region has 17 residues.

The rearrangement links TRBV2 to TRBJ1-1, with no clear D. This CDR3 is 12 amino acids long. CDR1 and CDR2 from the germline V gene are SNHLY and FYNNEI. The V gene lost 6 bases and the J gene lost 4 bases, with 9 bases spanning the gap. CDR3 sequence (DNA): TGTGCCAGCAGGATTCGTAGCACTGAAGCTTTCTTT. It codes for CASRIRSTEAFF.

This clonotype has only a few counts. The J gene is TRBJ2-1, the V gene TRBV19; 9 positions match TRBD2. Germline V gene sequence: CDR1 LNHDA, CDR2 SQIVND (reference sequence). CDR3 length: 13 amino acids. The V gene end was trimmed by 9 bases and the J gene end by 9 bases; junction bases not matched to a gene: 9. CDR3 nucleotides: TGTGCCAGCTCCGGGACTAGCTTCGCTGAGCAGTTCTTC. This gives the protein CASSGTSFAEQFF. The variable domain in full, with the rest retrieved from reference TRBV19 and TRBJ2-1, is DGGITQSPKYLFRKEGQNVTLSCEQNLNHDAMYWYRQDPGQGLRLIYYSQIVNDFQKGDIAEGYSVSREKKESFPLTVTSAQKNPTAFYLCASSGTSFAEQFFGPGTRLTVL.

This clonotype occurred a few times. The V gene is TRBV20-1, the J gene TRBJ2-3; 16 nucleotides line up with TRBD2. This CDR3 is 18 amino acids long. CDR1 and CDR2 from the germline V gene are DFQATT and SNEGSKA (reference sequence). J lost 7 bases, V lost 3 bases, and 13 bases had no gene match. CDR3 coding DNA: TGCAGTGCTAGGATTGCGGGACTAGCGGGGGGGCTCCCACATACGCAGTATTTT. Translation gives CSARIAGLAGGLPHTQYF.

V is TRBV14 and J is TRBJ2-5; the D is unclear. The V end was cut by 3 bases, the J end by 4 bases, with 18 bases between. This CDR3 region has 16 residues. CDR1 is SGHDN, CDR2 FVKESK, per germline. The CDR3 region is CASSHSSGYFGETQYF. The CDR3 bases are TGTGCCAGCAGCCATTCCTCTGGGTACTTTGGAGAGACCCAGTACTTC.

This clonotype has more than one count but fewer than ten. The chain is built from TRBV6-2 or TRBV6-3 and TRBJ2-1; TRBD2 matches at 7 bases. This CDR3 region has 11 residues. With 6 bases clipped from V and 13 bases from J, the junction kept 6 bases outside the gene matches. Germline V gene data show CDR1 as MNHEY and CDR2 as SVGEGT. CDR3 loop: CASRLGGRQFF. CDR3 coding DNA: TGTGCCAGCAGGCTAGGCGGGAGACAGTTCTTC.

The chain employs TRBV6-5 and TRBJ2-7, with D unresolved. Germline V gene lookup returns CDR1 MNHEY and CDR2 SVGAGI. This CDR3 has 14 residues. V gave up 6 bases and J gave up 3 bases, with 15 bases separating them. DNA of the CDR3: TGTGCCAGCAGAGAGGACCGCAGGCACTACGAGCAGTACTTC. Its translation is CASREDRRHYEQYF.

This clonotype occurred a few times. The V gene is TRBV12-3 or TRBV12-4, the J gene TRBJ2-3; 9 bases are a match to TRBD2. With 4 bases clipped from V and 0 bases from J, the junction kept 8 bases outside the gene matches. CDR3 size: 17 residues. CDR3 coding DNA: TGTGCCAGCAGTTCCACTCCTAGCGGGGCTAGCACAGATACGCAGTATTTT. It yields the protein CASSSTPSGASTDTQYF.